This T cell receptor beta chain was sequenced in a study of cytotoxic CD8 clonotypes in ibrutinib-treated CLL. Background on the study: Response samples followed a median roughly 13 months of treatment, range 6 to 36.

The data were produced by immunoSEQ multiplex PCR, yet TCRdb's version contains in-frame clones alone and is incomplete. The sample gives 40,000 or so clones, 45% to 50% of which show up once; approximately 17% is in the top ten. Regarding this clone: Its antigen is unknown.

Whole-study results and caveats: There were few public clonotypes, and on treatment they contracted or stayed stable. Sustained-remission and progressing patients had different sampling times. Against age-matched healthy donors, baseline clonality ran higher and tracked circulating CD8+ T-cell counts.

Trimming removed 2 bases at V and 1 base at J, with 15 bases between. The CDR3 is 17 amino acids. Germline assignment: CDR1 KGHSH and CDR2 LQKENI. This chain links TRBV18 with TRBJ1-3; maybe TRBD1 (6 bases). This clonotype was sampled from a human donor with chronic lymphocytic leukemia. Material: PBMCs, obtained before ibrutinib treatment. The CDR3 DNA sequence: TGTGCCAGCTCACCAACCGCAGGGGACCCGTCTGGAAACACCATATATTTT. Its protein is CASSPTAGDPSGNTIYF.